The clone carrying this TCR beta chain was seen a few times. The sample belongs to a study of blood T cell repertoires in COVID-19. About the research overall: The samples span acute and convalescent COVID-19 from the United States, Italy and Spain. Sample material is recorded as cDNA or gDNA derived from T cells, B-cell-depleted T cells, or PBMCs.

CDR3 length: 15 residues. Unmatched junction bases numbered 7, after V lost 3 bases and J lost 5 bases. CDR1 MNHEY and CDR2 SMNVEV come from the germline V gene (reference sequence). In the original processing: Estimation of nucleated cell counts was performed using reference gene primer amplification. Some clones are missing from TCRdb's copy, which holds only in-frame ones; the method was immunoSEQ multiplex PCR. The DNA gave D and trimming, while V, J and clone size come from that table. The sample holds 80,000 to 100,000 clones, 65% to 85% seen once. V usage is TRBV27 and J usage is TRBJ1-5; 7 bases are shared with TRBD1. This TCR was recovered from a man aged 60 to 75 with acute or convalescent COVID-19. Sequencing was carried out using peripheral blood. The CDR3 spells CASSFNRGGYQPQHF. CDR3 nucleotides: TGTGCCAGCAGTTTTAACAGGGGAGGCTATCAGCCCCAGCATTTT.